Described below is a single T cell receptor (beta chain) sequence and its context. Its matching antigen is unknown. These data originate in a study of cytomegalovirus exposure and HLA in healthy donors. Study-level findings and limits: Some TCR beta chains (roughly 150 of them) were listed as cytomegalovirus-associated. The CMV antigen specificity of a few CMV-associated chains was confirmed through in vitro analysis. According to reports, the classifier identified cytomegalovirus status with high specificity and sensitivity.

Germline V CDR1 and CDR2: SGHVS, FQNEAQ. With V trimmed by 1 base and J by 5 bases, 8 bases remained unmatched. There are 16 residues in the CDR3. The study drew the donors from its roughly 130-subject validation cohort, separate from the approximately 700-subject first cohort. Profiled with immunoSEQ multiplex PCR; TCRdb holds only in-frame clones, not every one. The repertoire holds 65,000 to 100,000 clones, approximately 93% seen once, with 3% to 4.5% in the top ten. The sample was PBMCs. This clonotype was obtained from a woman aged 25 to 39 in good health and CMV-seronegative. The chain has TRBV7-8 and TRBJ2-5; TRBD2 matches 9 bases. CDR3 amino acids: CASSLVRGGVGETQYF. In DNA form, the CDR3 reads TGTGCCAGCAGCTTAGTGCGCGGGGGGGTTGGGGAGACCCAGTACTTC.